One and the same sample provided the 24 T cell receptor beta chains below, sequenced in a study of T-cell memory formation after mild COVID-19. Via MiXCR, TCRdb re-called the 5' RACE reads, giving one row per CDR3 protein. This table has roughly 620,000 distinct CDR3 sequences, 18% appearing once. Specimen: PBMCs or a T cell subset sorted from them (not recorded which). The receptors shown here come from an adult woman who had mild COVID-19 (a few samples of this study predate the infection). Cell type and time point are not known.

This clonotype was seen more than once but under ten times. The gene calls are TRBV2 and TRBJ2-5; 9 bases line up with TRBD2. Germline V gives CDR1 SNHLY, CDR2 FYNNEI. CDR3 length equals 13 residues. V gave up 6 bases and J gave up 2 bases; unmatched junction bases: 1. CDR3: CASRGLAQETQYF. The CDR3 bases are TGTGCCAGCAGAGGACTAGCGCAAGAGACCCAGTACTTC.

Only one count was recorded for this clonotype. The chain carries TRBV24-1 and TRBJ2-3, with 14 bases that match TRBD2. The V segment lost 4 bases and the J segment 7 bases; nucleotides outside the gene matches: 6. Germline V gene data show CDR1 as KGHDR and CDR2 as SFDVKD. The CDR3 consists of 16 residues. The CDR3 DNA reads as TGTGCCACCAGTGAGACCGGGACTAGCGGGAGTTATACGCAGTATTTT. Translated: CATSETGTSGSYTQYF.

The chain carries TRBV15 and TRBJ1-2, with TRBD1 matching 11 bases. Germline CDR1 is LNHNV and CDR2 is YYDKDF (reference sequence). The ends lost 0 bases at V and 8 bases at J; junction bases unmatched: 5. This CDR3 comprises 15 residues. In nucleotides, the CDR3 is TGTGCCACCAGCAGAGATGGACAGGGGGCGGAAGGCTACACCTTC. Translated: CATSRDGQGAEGYTF.

The V and J genes are TRBV5-1 and TRBJ1-1; no clear D gene. Deletions cut 4 bases from V and 0 bases from J, with 16 bases between. The CDR3 length is 16 residues. The V gene's germline CDR1 is SGHRS and CDR2 YFSETQ. The CDR3 DNA reads TGCGCCAGCAGCATAAGACCCCCCGCGATGAACACTGAAGCTTTCTTT. Protein sequence: CASSIRPPAMNTEAFF.

The chain carries TRBV9 and TRBJ2-7; 7 bases agree with TRBD1. The J segment lost 1 base and the V segment lost 8 bases, leaving 15 bases of the junction unmatched. Germline assignment: CDR1 SGDLS and CDR2 YYNGEE. The CDR3 is made up of 16 amino acids. The CDR3 DNA reads as TGTGCCAGAACATCCGCCGACAGGGCCAAATCCTACGAGCAGTACTTC. It codes for CARTSADRAKSYEQYF.

The V gene is TRBV29-1, the J gene TRBJ2-7; 11 bases map to TRBD2. Germline assignment: CDR1 SQVTM and CDR2 ANQGSEA. The trim removed 6 bases at V and 0 bases at J, leaving 1 base unmatched. This CDR3 has 13 residues. The CDR3 DNA reads TGCAGCGTCGGACTAGCGGGCTCCTACGAGCAGTACTTC. Residues: CSVGLAGSYEQYF.

This clonotype occurred a few times. The genes are TRBV15 and TRBJ1-4; TRBD1 matches 7 bases. Trimming at V came to 5 bases and at J to 8 bases, leaving 14 bases not matched to a gene. The CDR3 is 16 amino acids. Per germline, CDR1 LNHNV and CDR2 YYDKDF (reference sequence). The CDR3 DNA sequence: TGTGCCACCAGCCCTCGTCAGGGGGGGCTTGGCGAAAAACTGTTTTTT. Its translation is CATSPRQGGLGEKLFF.

This clonotype was seen only a few times. This chain joins TRBV5-1 and TRBJ2-3; 7 bases match TRBD1. The CDR3 totals 14 residues. Germline loops: CDR1 SGHRS, CDR2 YFSETQ. J was trimmed by 2 bases and V by 5 bases; bases with no gene match: 5. This chain's CDR3 is CASRLTGTTDTQYF. The CDR3, as DNA: TGCGCCAGCAGGTTGACAGGGACCACAGATACGCAGTATTTT.

This clonotype was observed a few times. This rearrangement joins TRBV6-6 to TRBJ1-2, with D unresolved. The CDR3 length is 16 residues. Germline-derived CDR1 and CDR2 are MNHNY and SVGAGI (reference sequence). V was pared by 4 bases and J by 0 bases, with 15 bases between. CDR3 in DNA: TGTGCCAGCAGTTCACTTCCCGGACGGACTAACTATGGCTACACCTTC. Amino acids: CASSSLPGRTNYGYTF.

The chain uses TRBV6-5 and TRBJ1-2; a weak D match, TRBD1 (6 bases). V shed 5 bases and J shed 4 bases, with 20 bases lying between them. Germline assignment: CDR1 MNHEY and CDR2 SVGAGI. This CDR3 region has 16 residues. CDR3 protein: CASSTTPWTAGYGYTF. CDR3 DNA sequence: TGTGCCAGCAGTACTACTCCCTGGACAGCCGGCTATGGCTACACCTTC.

The chain carries TRBV2 and TRBJ2-7; 9 bases are a match to TRBD1. Trimming took 2 bases from V and 2 from J; bases not matched to a gene: 4. This CDR3 is built from 15 residues. Germline-derived CDR1 and CDR2 are SNHLY and FYNNEI. CDR3 loop: CASSEWDRDPYEQYF. CDR3 bases: TGTGCCAGCAGTGAATGGGACAGGGATCCCTACGAGCAGTACTTC. The variable domain in full, completed from reference TRBV2 and TRBJ2-7, reads EPEVTQTPSHQVTQMGQEVILRCVPISNHLYFYWYRQILGQKVEFLVSFYNNEISEKSEIFDDQFSVERPDGSNFTLKIRSTKLEDSAMYFCASSEWDRDPYEQYFGPGTRLTVT.

This clonotype appeared many times. This chain connects TRBV5-1 to TRBJ2-1; 10 bases agree with TRBD2. The CDR3 consists of 16 residues. The V gene's germline CDR1 is SGHRS and CDR2 YFSETQ. The V gene end was trimmed by 6 bases and the J gene end by 1 base; junction bases not matched to a gene: 7. The CDR3 here is CASKGGLASSYNEQFF. The CDR3 DNA follows: TGCGCCAGCAAGGGGGGACTAGCGAGTTCCTACAATGAGCAGTTCTTC.

The J gene is TRBJ2-3, the V gene TRBV20-1; TRBD2 matches at 10 bases. This CDR3 is 15 amino acids long. V lost 0 bases, J lost 1 base, and 1 base stayed unmatched. CDR1 and CDR2 from the germline V gene are DFQATT and SNEGSKA (reference sequence). The CDR3 protein is CSAREGTSGTDTQYF. CDR3 coding DNA: TGCAGTGCTAGAGAAGGGACTAGCGGCACAGATACGCAGTATTTT.

Only a few counts were recorded for this clonotype. The chain carries TRBV4-1 and TRBJ1-3; D uncertain. Trimming cost V 4 bases and J 2 bases, with 18 bases left between them. This CDR3 is built from 17 residues. In germline, CDR1 is MGHRA, CDR2 YSYEKL. CDR3 amino acids: CASSPFEVAGTGNTIYF. The CDR3 DNA sequence: TGCGCCAGCAGCCCCTTCGAGGTGGCGGGGACTGGAAACACCATATATTTT.

The chain is built from TRBV27 and TRBJ2-4; D possibly corresponds to TRBD2 (5 bases). Germline V lookup: CDR1 MNHEY, CDR2 SMNVEV (reference sequence). Trimming pared 8 bases from V and 3 bases from J, leaving 11 bases between. The CDR3 totals 13 residues. CDR3 in amino acids: CASGSSGKNIQYF. CDR3 in DNA: TGTGCCAGCGGGAGTTCAGGCAAAAACATTCAGTACTTC.

This clonotype turned up a few times. The J gene is TRBJ2-3, the V gene TRBV4-1; 11 nucleotides match TRBD1. V dropped 4 bases and J dropped 0; count of bases not matched to a gene: 6. This CDR3 contains 17 residues. Germline V lookup: CDR1 MGHRA, CDR2 YSYEKL. CDR3 bases: TGCGCCAGCAGCCGGTCCGGGACAGGGGGAAGCACAGATACGCAGTATTTT. As protein: CASSRSGTGGSTDTQYF.

The chain is built from TRBV7-9 and TRBJ2-3, with 11 bases lining up with TRBD1. The CDR3 runs 16 residues. From germline, CDR1 is SEHNR and CDR2 FQNEAQ (reference sequence). Unmatched junction bases numbered 8, after V lost 5 bases and J lost 4 bases. In nucleotides, the CDR3 is TGTGCCAGCAGCAGTAATCCGGGACAGGGGGCAGATACGCAGTATTTT. This sequence encodes CASSSNPGQGADTQYF. Drawing the rest from reference TRBV7-9 and TRBJ2-3, the complete variable domain is DTGVSQNPRHKITKRGQNVTFRCDPISEHNRLYWYRQTLGQGPEFLTYFQNEAQLEKSRLLSDRFSAERPKGSFSTLEIQRTEQGDSAMYLCASSSNPGQGADTQYFGPGTRLTVL.

J is TRBJ2-3 and V is TRBV5-1; tentatively, D is TRBD1 (5 bases). Germline CDR1 and CDR2: SGHRS and YFSETQ. The CDR3 spans 16 residues. V lost 4 bases to trimming and J lost 2 bases, with 17 bases between them. CDR3 in DNA: TGCGCCAGCAGCCTAGACAACAGGTTGGACACAGATACGCAGTATTTT. Translation gives CASSLDNRLDTDTQYF.

This clonotype was picked up many times. The chain combines TRBV7-3 with TRBJ2-1; the D gene is possibly TRBD2 (7 bases). Trimming took 3 bases from V and 4 from J, leaving 13 bases between them. Germline CDR1 and CDR2: SGHTA and FQGTGA. This CDR3 has 15 amino acids. CDR3 loop: CASSFEAGAYNEQFF. The CDR3 region has the DNA TGTGCCAGCAGCTTTGAGGCGGGGGCTTACAATGAGCAGTTCTTC.

This clonotype appeared a few times. The chain has TRBV6-5 and TRBJ1-2; D may be TRBD1 (5 bases). The CDR3 sequence is 16 residues long. Germline CDR1 is MNHEY and CDR2 is SVGAGI. V lost 0 bases, J lost 1 base, and 12 bases lay in between. The CDR3 region is CASSYSGQGYNYGYTF. The CDR3 bases are TGTGCCAGCAGTTACTCGGGGCAGGGATATAACTATGGCTACACCTTC.

The chain links TRBV19 to TRBJ1-1, with no clear D. This CDR3 comprises 14 residues. In germline, CDR1 is LNHDA, CDR2 SQIVND (reference sequence). Deletions cut 2 bases from V and 5 bases from J, with 12 bases between. The CDR3 loop reads CASSISELRTEAFF. CDR3 bases: TGTGCCAGTAGTATATCGGAACTGAGGACTGAAGCTTTCTTT.

This chain connects TRBV7-2 to TRBJ1-2, with 8 nucleotides matching TRBD1. The CDR3 is 16 amino acids. Germline CDR1 and CDR2: SGHTA and FQGNSA. J gave up 3 bases and V 4 bases, and 10 bases lay outside the gene matches. The CDR3 reads CASSSNYQGAHYGYTF. Written as DNA, the CDR3 is TGTGCCAGCAGCTCGAACTATCAGGGGGCTCACTATGGCTACACCTTC. The variable domain in full, completed from reference TRBV7-2 and TRBJ1-2, reads GAGVSQSPSNKVTEKGKDVELRCDPISGHTALYWYRQSLGQGLEFLIYFQGNSAPDKSGLPSDRFSAERTGGSVSTLTIQRTQQEDSAVYLCASSSNYQGAHYGYTFGSGTRLTVV.

The table lists this clonotype with a few counts. The chain joins TRBV7-2 to TRBJ2-3; D is possibly TRBD1 or TRBD2 (5 bases each). V lost 2 bases to trimming and J lost 0 bases, with 9 bases between them. Germline values: CDR1 SGHTA, CDR2 FQGNSA. The CDR3 spans 15 residues. The DNA for the CDR3 is TGTGCCAGCAGCTTAAGGGACGGAAGCACAGATACGCAGTATTTT. This codes for CASSLRDGSTDTQYF.

The chain combines TRBV30 with TRBJ1-1, with a tentative D call TRBD1 (5 bases). V was trimmed by 3 bases and J by 10 bases, leaving 15 bases between them. This CDR3 spans 12 amino acids. Germline V CDR1 and CDR2: GTSNPN, SVGIG (reference sequence). In nucleotides, the CDR3 is TGTGCCTGGAGCCGGGACCCTGACCGAGCTTTCTTT. It codes for CAWSRDPDRAFF.